The 15 T cell receptor beta chains listed next were all sequenced from one sample in a study of blood T cell repertoires in COVID-19. Clones were read by immunoSEQ multiplex PCR, and TCRdb kept only the in-frame ones, dropping some. The repertoire holds roughly 150,000 clones, with around four fifths as singletons. The sequencing input was peripheral blood. The receptor set was obtained from a woman at least 80 years old with COVID-19, enrolled during active disease.

V and J are TRBV27 and TRBJ1-1; possibly TRBD1 for D (6 bases). This CDR3 is built from 16 residues. Trimming took off 6 bases at V and 1 base at J, with 18 bases between the two ends. Germline CDR1 and CDR2: MNHEY and SMNVEV (reference sequence). CDR3 residues: CASSRVAAGENTEAFF. The CDR3 DNA sequence: TGTGCCAGCAGCAGGGTCGCCGCAGGGGAGAACACTGAAGCTTTCTTT.

V is TRBV12-3 or TRBV12-4 and J is TRBJ1-2; D unclear. Trimming removed 2 bases from V and 2 bases from J, with 3 bases in between. The CDR3 is made up of 12 amino acids. Here the CDR3 DNA reads TGTGCCAGCAGTTTACAAAACTATGGCTACACCTTC. It specifies CASSLQNYGYTF.

V and J are TRBV28 and TRBJ2-3; D unresolved. Germline values: CDR1 MDHEN, CDR2 SYDVKM. V shed 5 bases and J shed 4 bases, with 7 bases lying between them. This CDR3 is built from 12 residues. CDR3 in DNA: TGTGCCAGCAGTGTTAGTGCAGATACGCAGTATTTT. This encodes CASSVSADTQYF.

The J gene is TRBJ1-1, the V gene TRBV3-1 (or the pseudogene TRBV3-2); no clear D. V was trimmed by 3 bases and J by 3 bases, leaving 5 bases between them. The CDR3 consists of 12 residues. Per the germline V gene, CDR1 is LGHDT and CDR2 is YNNKEL (reference sequence). CDR3 sequence reads: CASSQEYTEAFF. In nucleotides, the CDR3 is TGTGCCAGCAGCCAGGAGTACACTGAAGCTTTCTTT.

This chain links TRBV7-9 with TRBJ2-1, with D uncertain. CDR3 length: 15 amino acids. The ends were cut back, 11 bases at V and 5 bases at J, with 22 bases in the middle. Germline V lookup: CDR1 SEHNR, CDR2 FQNEAQ (reference sequence). The CDR3 here is CASRPSGSSDNEQFF. CDR3 bases: TGTGCCTCAAGACCCTCGGGTTCGTCCGACAATGAGCAGTTCTTC. Filled out from reference TRBV7-9 and TRBJ2-1, the complete variable domain reads DTGVSQNPRHKITKRGQNVTFRCDPISEHNRLYWYRQTLGQGPEFLTYFQNEAQLEKSRLLSDRFSAERPKGSFSTLEIQRTEQGDSAMYLCASRPSGSSDNEQFFGPGTRLTVL.

V is TRBV3-1 (or the pseudogene TRBV3-2) and J is TRBJ1-6; D is possibly TRBD1 (6 bases). The CDR3 runs 16 residues. Germline-derived CDR1 and CDR2 are LGHDT and YNNKEL (reference sequence). Trimming removed 1 base from V and 3 bases from J, with 10 bases in between. DNA for the CDR3: TGTGCCAGCAGCCAAGGGACAGCCGTCTATAATTCACCCCTCCACTTT. Residues: CASSQGTAVYNSPLHF.

This chain connects TRBV28 to TRBJ2-1, with 14 bases that match TRBD2. Germline CDR1 and CDR2: MDHEN and SYDVKM. J lost 8 bases, V lost 5 bases, and 8 bases had no gene match. The CDR3 has 16 amino acids. This chain's CDR3 is CASSQPGLAGAHEQFF. Here the CDR3 DNA reads TGTGCCAGCAGTCAGCCGGGACTAGCGGGAGCACATGAGCAGTTCTTC. The variable domain in full, completed from reference TRBV28 and TRBJ2-1, reads DVKVTQSSRYLVKRTGEKVFLECVQDMDHENMFWYRQDPGLGLRLIYFSYDVKMKEKGDIPEGYSVSREKKERFSLILESASTNQTSMYLCASSQPGLAGAHEQFFGPGTRLTVL.

The gene calls are TRBV5-1 and TRBJ2-5; D is unresolved. The CDR3 has 14 amino acids. Deletions cut 1 base from V and 2 bases from J, with 9 bases between. Germline loops: CDR1 SGHRS, CDR2 YFSETQ. The CDR3 is CASSLNHGQETQYF. CDR3 in DNA: TGCGCCAGCAGCTTGAATCACGGGCAAGAGACCCAGTACTTC.

In the case of this clone: Sequence at one end of the junction differs from germline and may be a read error. V and J are TRBV7-7 and TRBJ2-3; D remains ambiguous. The germline V gene encodes CDR1 SSHAT and CDR2 FNYEAQ (reference sequence). CDR3 size: 13 residues. CDR3 region: CASSLSSTDTQYF. The CDR3 DNA reads TGTGCTAGCAGCTTGTCAAGCACAGATACGCAGTATTTT.

The chain combines TRBV14 with TRBJ1-5, with D tentatively TRBD1 (5 bases). V was clipped by 10 bases and J by 2 bases, with 21 bases between them. CDR3 size: 16 residues. Germline V CDR1 and CDR2: SGHDN, FVKESK. The CDR3 DNA follows: TGTGCCACCACTTCTCGGGGGGATGATGGCAATCAGCCCCAGCATTTT. Amino acid sequence: CATTSRGDDGNQPQHF.

The V and J genes are TRBV27 and TRBJ2-1; TRBD2 aligns across 8 bases. Per germline, CDR1 MNHEY and CDR2 SMNVEV (reference sequence). Trimming removed 4 bases from V and 7 bases from J; junction bases left unmatched: 18. The CDR3 spans 18 residues. CDR3 region: CASSSLPGTSGGGNEQFF. The CDR3 nucleotides are TGTGCCAGCAGTTCTCTTCCCGGTACTAGCGGCGGAGGGAATGAGCAGTTCTTC.

This sequence joins TRBV29-1 and TRBJ2-1; 9 nucleotides match TRBD2. The CDR3 loop spans 15 amino acids. From germline, CDR1 is SQVTM and CDR2 ANQGSEA. Germline trimming cut 6 bases from V and 6 bases from J; bases unmatched to any gene: 12. The CDR3 region is CSVRFFSGRSNEQFF. The CDR3, as DNA: TGCAGCGTGAGATTTTTTAGCGGGAGAAGCAATGAGCAGTTCTTC.

The V call is TRBV19, the J call TRBJ1-6; D is ambiguous. V was trimmed by 7 bases and J by 8 bases, leaving 18 bases between them. The CDR3 sequence is 15 residues long. Per germline, CDR1 LNHDA and CDR2 SQIVND (reference sequence). The CDR3 sequence is CASKRVPQNYSPLHF. As DNA, the CDR3 is TGTGCCAGTAAGAGGGTTCCCCAAAATTATTCACCCCTCCACTTT.

The genes are TRBV5-1 and TRBJ1-1; 8 bases are shared with TRBD1. The CDR3 is 11 residues long. The germline CDR1 and CDR2 sequences are SGHRS and YFSETQ. V shed 4 bases, J shed 8 bases, and the junction held 1 base outside the gene matches. CDR3 sequence reads: CASSAGGEAFF. The DNA of the CDR3 is TGCGCCAGCAGCGCAGGGGGCGAAGCTTTCTTT.

This CDR3 is CASSFNDRGNEQFF. The CDR3 DNA reads TGTGCCAGCAGCTTTAACGACAGGGGCAATGAGCAGTTCTTC. V is TRBV7-8 and J is TRBJ2-1; 8 bases map to TRBD1. The CDR3 is 14 amino acids. From germline, CDR1 is SGHVS and CDR2 FQNEAQ. The V gene end was trimmed by 3 bases and the J gene end by 6 bases; junction bases not matched to a gene: 4.